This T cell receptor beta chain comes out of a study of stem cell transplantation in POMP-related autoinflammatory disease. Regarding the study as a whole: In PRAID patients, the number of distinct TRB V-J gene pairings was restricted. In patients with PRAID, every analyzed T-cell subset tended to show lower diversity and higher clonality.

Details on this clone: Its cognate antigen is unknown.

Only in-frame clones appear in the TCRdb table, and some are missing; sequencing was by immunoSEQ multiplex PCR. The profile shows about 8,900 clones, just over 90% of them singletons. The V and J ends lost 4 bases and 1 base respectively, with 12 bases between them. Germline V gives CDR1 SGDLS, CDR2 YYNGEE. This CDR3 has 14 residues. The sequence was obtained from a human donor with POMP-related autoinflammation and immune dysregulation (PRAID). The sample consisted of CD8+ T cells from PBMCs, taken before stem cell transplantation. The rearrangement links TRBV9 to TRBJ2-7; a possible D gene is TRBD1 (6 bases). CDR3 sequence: CASSPQGRSYEQYF. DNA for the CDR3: TGTGCCAGCAGCCCCCAGGGGCGATCCTACGAGCAGTACTTC.